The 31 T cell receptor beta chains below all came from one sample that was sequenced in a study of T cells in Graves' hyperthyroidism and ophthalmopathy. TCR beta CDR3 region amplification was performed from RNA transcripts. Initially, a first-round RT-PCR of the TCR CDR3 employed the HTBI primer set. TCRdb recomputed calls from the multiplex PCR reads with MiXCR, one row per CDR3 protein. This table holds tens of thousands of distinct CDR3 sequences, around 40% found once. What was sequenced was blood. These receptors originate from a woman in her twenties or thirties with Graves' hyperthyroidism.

CDR3 DNA sequence: TGTGCCAGCAGCTTAACGGCGAACTATGGCTACACCTTC. Its translation is CASSLTANYGYTF. The chain recombines TRBV7-9 with TRBJ1-2, with D unresolved. The CDR3 is made up of 13 amino acids. Trimming stripped 2 bases from V and 2 bases from J, with 6 bases between. CDR1 and CDR2 (germline): SEHNR, FQNEAQ (reference sequence).

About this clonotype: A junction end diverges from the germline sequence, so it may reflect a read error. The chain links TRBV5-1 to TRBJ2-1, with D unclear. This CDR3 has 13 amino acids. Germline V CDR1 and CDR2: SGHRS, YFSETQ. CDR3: CASSMPKNNELFF. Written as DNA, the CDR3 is TGCGCCAGCAGCATGCCAAAGAACAATGAGCTGTTCTTC.

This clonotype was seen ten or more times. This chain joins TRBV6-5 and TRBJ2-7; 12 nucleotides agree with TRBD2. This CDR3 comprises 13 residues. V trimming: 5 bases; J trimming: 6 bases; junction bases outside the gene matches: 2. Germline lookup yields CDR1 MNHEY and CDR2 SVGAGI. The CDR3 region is CASSLAGGGEQYF. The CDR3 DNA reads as TGTGCCAGCAGTCTAGCGGGAGGGGGCGAGCAGTACTTC.

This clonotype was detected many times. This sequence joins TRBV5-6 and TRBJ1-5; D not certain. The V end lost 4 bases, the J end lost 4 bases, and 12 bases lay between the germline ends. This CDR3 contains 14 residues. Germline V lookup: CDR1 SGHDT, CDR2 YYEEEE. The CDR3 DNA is TGTGCCAGCAGCGCGGGTGCGGGTAATCAGCCCCAGCATTTT. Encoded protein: CASSAGAGNQPQHF.

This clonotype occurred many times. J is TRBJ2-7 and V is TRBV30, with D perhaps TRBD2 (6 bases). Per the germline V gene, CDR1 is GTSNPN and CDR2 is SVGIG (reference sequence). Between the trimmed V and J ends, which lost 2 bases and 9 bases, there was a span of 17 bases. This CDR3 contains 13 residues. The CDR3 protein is CAWSRGTAGGQYF. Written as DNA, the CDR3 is TGTGCCTGGAGTCGCGGGACCGCCGGAGGGCAGTACTTC. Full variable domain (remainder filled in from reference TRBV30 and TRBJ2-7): SQTIHQWPATLVQPVGSPLSLECTVEGTSNPNLYWYRQAAGRGLQLLFYSVGIGQISSEVPQNLSASRPQDRQFILSSKKLLLSDSGFYLCAWSRGTAGGQYFGPGTRLTVT.

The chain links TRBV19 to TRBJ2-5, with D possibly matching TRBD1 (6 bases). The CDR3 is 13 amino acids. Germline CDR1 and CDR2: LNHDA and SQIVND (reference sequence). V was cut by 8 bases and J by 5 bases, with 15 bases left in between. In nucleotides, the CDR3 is TGTGCCAGTCGCCAGGGGCCGGAGGAGACCCAGTACTTC. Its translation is CASRQGPEETQYF.

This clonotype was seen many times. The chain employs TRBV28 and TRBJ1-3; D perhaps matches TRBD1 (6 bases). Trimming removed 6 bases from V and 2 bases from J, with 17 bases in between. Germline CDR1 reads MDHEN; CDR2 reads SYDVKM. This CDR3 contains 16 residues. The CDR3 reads CASSQHRANPGNTIYF. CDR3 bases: TGTGCCAGCAGCCAACACAGGGCGAACCCTGGAAACACCATATATTTT.

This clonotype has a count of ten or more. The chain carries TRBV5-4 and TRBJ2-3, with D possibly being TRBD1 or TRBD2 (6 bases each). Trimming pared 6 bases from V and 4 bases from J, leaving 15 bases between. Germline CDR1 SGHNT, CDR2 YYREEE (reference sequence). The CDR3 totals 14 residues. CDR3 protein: CASTPLGGADTQYF. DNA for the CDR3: TGTGCCAGCACCCCGCTCGGGGGCGCAGATACGCAGTATTTT.

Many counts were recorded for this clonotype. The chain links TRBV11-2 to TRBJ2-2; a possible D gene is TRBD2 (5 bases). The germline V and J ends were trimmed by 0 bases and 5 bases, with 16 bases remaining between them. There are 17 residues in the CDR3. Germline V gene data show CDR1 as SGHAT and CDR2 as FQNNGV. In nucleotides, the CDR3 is TGTGCCAGCAGCTTAGATTTCGGGGTCTTATTGACCGGGGAGCTGTTTTTT. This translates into CASSLDFGVLLTGELFF.

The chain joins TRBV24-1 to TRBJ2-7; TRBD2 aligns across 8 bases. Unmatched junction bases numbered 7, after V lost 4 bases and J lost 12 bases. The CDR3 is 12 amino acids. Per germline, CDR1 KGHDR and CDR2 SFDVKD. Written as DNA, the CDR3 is TGTGCCACCAGTGACTCTAGCGGGCCAAGGTACTTC. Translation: CATSDSSGPRYF.

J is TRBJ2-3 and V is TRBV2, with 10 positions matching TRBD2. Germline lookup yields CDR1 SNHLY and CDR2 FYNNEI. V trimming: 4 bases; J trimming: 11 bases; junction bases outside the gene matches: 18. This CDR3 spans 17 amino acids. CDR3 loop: CASSGPSGSSSYNEQYF. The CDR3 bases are TGTGCCAGCAGTGGACCTAGCGGGAGCTCTTCCTACAATGAGCAGTATTTT.

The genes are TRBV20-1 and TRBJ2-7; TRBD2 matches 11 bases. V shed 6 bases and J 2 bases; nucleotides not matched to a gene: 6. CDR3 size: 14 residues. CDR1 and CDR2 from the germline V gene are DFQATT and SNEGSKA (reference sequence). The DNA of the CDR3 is TGCAGTGCCCTAGGACTAGCGGGTCCCTACGAGCAGTACTTC. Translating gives CSALGLAGPYEQYF.

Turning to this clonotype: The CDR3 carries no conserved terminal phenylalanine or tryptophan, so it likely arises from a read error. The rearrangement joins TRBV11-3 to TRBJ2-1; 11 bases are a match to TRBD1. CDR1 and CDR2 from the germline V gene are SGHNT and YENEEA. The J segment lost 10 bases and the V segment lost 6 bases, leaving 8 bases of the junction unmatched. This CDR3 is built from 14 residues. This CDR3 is CASRSGTGGLEQFC. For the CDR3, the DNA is TGTGCCAGCAGGTCCGGGACAGGGGGTCTGGAGCAGTTCTGC.

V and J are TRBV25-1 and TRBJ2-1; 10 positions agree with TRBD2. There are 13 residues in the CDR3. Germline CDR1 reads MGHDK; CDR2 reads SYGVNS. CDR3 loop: CAPQRTSGNEQFF. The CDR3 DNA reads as TGTGCTCCCCAGAGGACTAGCGGCAATGAGCAGTTCTTC.

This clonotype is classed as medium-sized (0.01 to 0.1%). CDR3 loop: CASSLSPSPREQYF. Here the CDR3 DNA reads TGTGCCAGCAGCTTAAGTCCAAGCCCGAGAGAGCAGTACTTC. The chain has TRBV7-3 and TRBJ2-7; D not certain. The germline gives CDR1 SGHTA, CDR2 FQGTGA. The V end was cut by 1 base, the J end by 7 bases, with 14 bases between. The CDR3 length is 14 residues.

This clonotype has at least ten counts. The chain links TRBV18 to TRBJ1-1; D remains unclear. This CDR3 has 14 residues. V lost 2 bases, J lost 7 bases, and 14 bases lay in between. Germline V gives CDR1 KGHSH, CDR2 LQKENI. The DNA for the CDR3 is TGTGCCAGCTCACCAAGGAGCGCTGAGGGTGAAGCTTTCTTT. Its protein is CASSPRSAEGEAFF.

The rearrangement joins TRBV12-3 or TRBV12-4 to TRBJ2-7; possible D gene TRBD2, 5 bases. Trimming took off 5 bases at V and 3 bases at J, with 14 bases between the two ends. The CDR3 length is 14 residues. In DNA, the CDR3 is TGTGCCAGCAGTCAGACTAACGGGGACTACGAGCAGTACTTC. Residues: CASSQTNGDYEQYF.

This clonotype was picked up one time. This CDR3 reads CASSRDYLTDTQYF. The CDR3, as DNA: TGTGCCAGCAGCCGGGACTACCTCACAGATACGCAGTATTTT. The chain recombines TRBV11-2 with TRBJ2-3; 7 nucleotides agree with TRBD2. The V segment lost 5 bases and the J segment 2 bases; nucleotides outside the gene matches: 4. Germline CDR1 SGHAT, CDR2 FQNNGV. This CDR3 has 14 residues.

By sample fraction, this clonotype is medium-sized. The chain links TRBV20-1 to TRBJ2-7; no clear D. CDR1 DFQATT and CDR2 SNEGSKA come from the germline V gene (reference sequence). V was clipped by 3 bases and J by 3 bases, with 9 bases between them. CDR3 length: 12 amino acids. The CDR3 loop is CSASQAFYEQYF. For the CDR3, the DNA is TGCAGTGCTAGTCAGGCTTTCTACGAGCAGTACTTC.

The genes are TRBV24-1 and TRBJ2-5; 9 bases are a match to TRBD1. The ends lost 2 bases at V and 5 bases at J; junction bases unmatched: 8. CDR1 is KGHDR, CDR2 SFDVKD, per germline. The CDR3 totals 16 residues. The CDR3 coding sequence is TGTGCCACCAGTGATTGGGGACAGGGATTGTTGGAGACCCAGTACTTC. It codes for CATSDWGQGLLETQYF.

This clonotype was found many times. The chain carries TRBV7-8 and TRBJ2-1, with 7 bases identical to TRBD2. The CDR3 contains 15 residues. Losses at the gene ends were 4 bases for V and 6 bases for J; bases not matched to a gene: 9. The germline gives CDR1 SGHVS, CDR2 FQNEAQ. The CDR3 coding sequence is TGTGCCAGCAGCTGGACTAGTGGGGCGGCCAATGAGCAGTTCTTC. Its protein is CASSWTSGAANEQFF.

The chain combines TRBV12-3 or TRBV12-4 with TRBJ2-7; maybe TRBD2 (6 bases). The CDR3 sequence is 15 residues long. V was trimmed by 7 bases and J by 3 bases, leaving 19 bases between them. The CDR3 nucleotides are TGTGCCAGCATTTTCGTTGGTAGCGGCAGCTACGAGCAGTACTTC. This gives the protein CASIFVGSGSYEQYF.

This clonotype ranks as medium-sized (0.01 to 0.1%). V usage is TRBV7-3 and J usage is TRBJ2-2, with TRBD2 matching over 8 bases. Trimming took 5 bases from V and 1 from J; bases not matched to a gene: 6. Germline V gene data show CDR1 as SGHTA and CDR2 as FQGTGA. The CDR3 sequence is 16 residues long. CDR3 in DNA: TGTGCCAGCAGCCCCATCAGCGGGAGGAACACCGGGGAGCTGTTTTTT. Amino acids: CASSPISGRNTGELFF.

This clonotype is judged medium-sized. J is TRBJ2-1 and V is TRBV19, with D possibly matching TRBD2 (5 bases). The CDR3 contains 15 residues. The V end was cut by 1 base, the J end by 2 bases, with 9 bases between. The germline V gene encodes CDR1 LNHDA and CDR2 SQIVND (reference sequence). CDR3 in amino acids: CASSIVSSPYNEQFF. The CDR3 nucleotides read TGTGCCAGTAGTATAGTGTCTAGCCCCTACAATGAGCAGTTCTTC.

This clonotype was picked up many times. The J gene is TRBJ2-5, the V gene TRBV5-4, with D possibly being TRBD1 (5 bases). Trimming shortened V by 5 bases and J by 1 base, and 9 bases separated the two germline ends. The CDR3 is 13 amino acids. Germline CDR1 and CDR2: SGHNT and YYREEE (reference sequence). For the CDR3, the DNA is TGTGCCAGCAGTCCAGGGCGCCAAGAGACCCAGTACTTC. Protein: CASSPGRQETQYF.

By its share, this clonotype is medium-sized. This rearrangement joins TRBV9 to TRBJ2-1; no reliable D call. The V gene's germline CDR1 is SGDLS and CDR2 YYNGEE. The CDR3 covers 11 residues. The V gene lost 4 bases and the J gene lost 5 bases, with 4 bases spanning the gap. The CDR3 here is CASSSDNEQFF. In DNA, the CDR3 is TGTGCCAGCAGCTCTGACAATGAGCAGTTCTTC. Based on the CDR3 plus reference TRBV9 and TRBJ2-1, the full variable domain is DSGVTQTPKHLITATGQRVTLRCSPRSGDLSVYWYQQSLDQGLQFLIQYYNGEERAKGNILERFSAQQFPDLHSELNLSSLELGDSALYFCASSSDNEQFFGPGTRLTVL.

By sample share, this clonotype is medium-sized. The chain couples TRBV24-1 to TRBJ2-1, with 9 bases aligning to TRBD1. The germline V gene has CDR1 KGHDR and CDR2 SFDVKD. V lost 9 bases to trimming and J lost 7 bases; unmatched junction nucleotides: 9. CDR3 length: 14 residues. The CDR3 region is CATSGQGSTNEQFF. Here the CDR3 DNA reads TGTGCCACCTCCGGACAGGGGAGTACGAATGAGCAGTTCTTC.

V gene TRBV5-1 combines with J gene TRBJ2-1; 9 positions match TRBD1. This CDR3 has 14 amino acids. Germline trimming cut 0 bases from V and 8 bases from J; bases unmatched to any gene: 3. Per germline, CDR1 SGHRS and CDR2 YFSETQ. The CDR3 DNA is TGCGCCAGCAGCTTGGATACAGGGGGCGATGAGCAGTTCTTC. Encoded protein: CASSLDTGGDEQFF.

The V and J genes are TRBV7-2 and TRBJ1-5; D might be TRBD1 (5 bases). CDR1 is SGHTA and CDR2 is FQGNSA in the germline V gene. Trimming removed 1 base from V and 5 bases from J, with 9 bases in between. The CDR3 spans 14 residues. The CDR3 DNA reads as TGTGCCAGCAGCTTAGAACAGGCGTATCAGCCCCAGCATTTT. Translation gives CASSLEQAYQPQHF.

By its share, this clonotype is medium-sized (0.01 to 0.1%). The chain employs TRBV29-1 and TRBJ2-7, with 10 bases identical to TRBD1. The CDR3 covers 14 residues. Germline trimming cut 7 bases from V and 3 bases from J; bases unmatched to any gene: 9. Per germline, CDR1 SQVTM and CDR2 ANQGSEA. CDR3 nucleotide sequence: TGCAGCGCAAAATGGGGGACAGGGGACTACGAGCAGTACTTC. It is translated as CSAKWGTGDYEQYF.

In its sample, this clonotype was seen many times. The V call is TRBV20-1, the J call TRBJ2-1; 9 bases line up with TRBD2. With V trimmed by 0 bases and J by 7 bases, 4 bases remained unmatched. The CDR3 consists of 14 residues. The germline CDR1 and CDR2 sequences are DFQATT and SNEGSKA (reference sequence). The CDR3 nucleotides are TGCAGTGCTAGAGATGGGGGACTAGCAAATGAGCAGTTCTTC. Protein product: CSARDGGLANEQFF.